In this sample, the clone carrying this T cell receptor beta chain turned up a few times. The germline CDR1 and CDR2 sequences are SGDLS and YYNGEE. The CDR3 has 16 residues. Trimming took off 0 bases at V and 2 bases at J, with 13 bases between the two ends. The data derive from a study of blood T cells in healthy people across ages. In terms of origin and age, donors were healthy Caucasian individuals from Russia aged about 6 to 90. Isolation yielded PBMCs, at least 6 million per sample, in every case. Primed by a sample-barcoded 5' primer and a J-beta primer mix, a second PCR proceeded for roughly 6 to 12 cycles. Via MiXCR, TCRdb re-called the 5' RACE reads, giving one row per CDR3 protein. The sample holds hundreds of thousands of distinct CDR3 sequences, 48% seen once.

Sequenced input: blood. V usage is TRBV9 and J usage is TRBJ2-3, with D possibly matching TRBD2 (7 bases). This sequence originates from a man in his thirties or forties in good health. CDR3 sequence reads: CASSVGRGGLTDTQYF. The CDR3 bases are TGTGCCAGCAGCGTAGGACGCGGGGGCCTCACAGATACGCAGTATTTT.